This T cell receptor beta chain was identified during a study of human T cells and chemical hapten exposure. Study-level background: A mostly female patient group had alopecia areata, totalis or universalis.

Unique molecular identifiers were affixed to discrete cDNA molecules within the library. TCRdb called the RACE reads again in MiXCR, with one record for every CDR3 protein. The table lists around 350,000 distinct CDR3 sequences, about 5% of them singletons. Findings and caveats of the study: Versus controls, expanded TCRs had significantly more large CDR3 similarity clusters.

Time point in this sample: pre-sensitization, week 0. Sample treatment: therapeutic diphenylcyclopropenone sensitization with weekly scalp DPC. This CDR3 has 15 amino acids. V lost 3 bases, J lost 3 bases, and 9 bases lay in between. In germline, CDR1 is KGHSH, CDR2 LQKENI. This clonotype was picked up many times. Its antigen is still unknown. This chain uses TRBV18 with TRBJ2-6; the D gene could be TRBD1 or TRBD2 (5 bases each). Here the sequenced sample was whole blood, taken in connection with sensitization to the hapten diphenylcyclopropenone (DPC). This clonotype originated in a young woman with alopecia areata. Some clones in this sample may be carry-over from other donors' samples. DNA of the CDR3: TGTGCCAGCTCACCCCCAGGGAGTGGGGCCAACGTCCTGACTTTC. Residues: CASSPPGSGANVLTF.